One and the same sample provided the 23 T cell receptor beta chains below, sequenced in a study of blood T cells in healthy people across ages. A sample-barcoded 5' primer and a J-beta primer mix were used in a second PCR of roughly 7 to 11 cycles. TCRdb re-called the 5' RACE reads with MiXCR, one entry per CDR3 protein. The sample lists 1.5 million to 2 million distinct CDR3 sequences; about 35% were seen once. Sequenced input: blood. The receptors were sampled from a woman aged 25-40 years in good health.

The chain couples TRBV24-1 to TRBJ2-5; tentatively, D is TRBD2 (6 bases). The CDR3 covers 15 residues. Per germline, CDR1 KGHDR and CDR2 SFDVKD. V lost 5 bases and J 1 base, leaving 13 bases between the germline ends. CDR3 bases: TGTGCCACCAGTGCGGGCGGGACCCTCCAAGAGACCCAGTACTTC. It specifies CATSAGGTLQETQYF.

Notes on this clonotype: A clone one base away is much larger, so this may be a read error. The chain combines TRBV10-3 with TRBJ2-3; the D gene is possibly TRBD2 (6 bases). This CDR3 spans 14 amino acids. Germline CDR1 reads ENHRY; CDR2 reads SYGVKD. DNA for the CDR3: TGTGCCATCTCGGTAGCGGTGAGCACAGATGCGCAGTATTTT. Translation gives CAISVAVSTDAQYF.

The V and J genes are TRBV20-1 and TRBJ2-5, with D hard to call. Judging by the DNA end, TRBJ2-7 fits better; the J call may be wrong. The CDR3 extends over 13 amino acids. Per the germline V gene, CDR1 is DFQATT and CDR2 is SNEGSKA (reference sequence). The CDR3 DNA reads as TGCAGTGCTAGAGATTCGGTGCACTACGAGCAGTACTTC. This encodes CSARDSVHYEQYF.

A remark on this clonotype: An end of the junction differs from the germline gene, which may be a read error. This chain uses TRBV9 with TRBJ2-7, with 7 nucleotides matching TRBD2. The CDR3 is made up of 14 amino acids. Germline loops: CDR1 SGDLS, CDR2 YYNGEE. Here the CDR3 DNA reads TGTGCCGGCAGCCAGTCTAGCGGAACCTACGAGCAGTACTTC. It yields the protein CAGSQSSGTYEQYF.

This clonotype has a handful of counts. This rearrangement joins TRBV20-1 to TRBJ2-1; D is uncertain. CDR3 length equals 15 residues. V lost 5 bases and J lost 0, with 14 bases in between. Germline V gene data show CDR1 as DFQATT and CDR2 as SNEGSKA (reference sequence). The CDR3 reads CSAGRRPSSYNEQFF. In DNA form, the CDR3 reads TGCAGTGCTGGGCGGCGGCCCAGCTCCTACAATGAGCAGTTCTTC.

V usage is TRBV25-1 and J usage is TRBJ1-5; D is perhaps TRBD1 (6 bases). The ends were cut back, 9 bases at V and 1 base at J, with 10 bases in the middle. The CDR3 runs 13 residues. The germline CDR1 and CDR2 sequences are MGHDK and SYGVNS. The CDR3 coding sequence is TGTGCCAGAGGCGGACAGAGCAATCAGCCCCAGCATTTT. Translating it yields CARGGQSNQPQHF. The entire variable domain, with the rest obtained from reference TRBV25-1 and TRBJ1-5, is as follows: EADIYQTPRYLVIGTGKKITLECSQTMGHDKMYWYQQDPGMELHLIHYSYGVNSTEKGDLSSESTVSRIRTEHFPLTLESARPSHTSQYLCARGGQSNQPQHFGDGTRLSIL.

In its sample, this clonotype was seen many times. The rearrangement joins TRBV29-1 to TRBJ2-7, with TRBD2 matching over 7 bases. The CDR3 is 15 residues long. The germline gives CDR1 SQVTM, CDR2 ANQGSEA. Trimming at V came to 1 base and at J to 4 bases, leaving 10 bases not matched to a gene. Written as DNA, the CDR3 is TGCAGCGTTGAAGGCCTAGCGGACGGGGGGTACGAGCAGTACTTC. This translates into CSVEGLADGGYEQYF.

The chain recombines TRBV6-2 or TRBV6-3 with TRBJ2-7; 10 nucleotides align to TRBD2. J was trimmed by 3 bases and V by 0 bases; bases with no gene match: 5. The length of the CDR3 is 16 residues. Germline loops: CDR1 MNHEY, CDR2 SVGEGT. The CDR3 here is CASSYSWASGSYEQYF. The CDR3 DNA reads TGTGCCAGCAGTTACTCTTGGGCTAGCGGGAGCTACGAGCAGTACTTC.

The rearrangement joins TRBV7-7 to TRBJ2-1, with 7 bases lining up with TRBD1. This CDR3 contains 13 residues. J was trimmed by 8 bases and V by 5 bases; bases with no gene match: 6. Germline values: CDR1 SSHAT, CDR2 FNYEAQ (reference sequence). The CDR3 protein is CASSRDRLYEQFF. As DNA, the CDR3 is TGTGCCAGCAGCCGGGACAGATTATATGAGCAGTTCTTC.

The chain is built from TRBV12-5 and TRBJ2-7; no reliable D call. The CDR3 sequence is 13 residues long. The ends were cut back, 1 base at V and 0 bases at J, with 4 bases in the middle. Germline CDR1 is LGHNT and CDR2 is FRNRAP. As DNA, the CDR3 is TGTGCTAGTGGTTTGGACAGCTCCTACGAGCAGTACTTC. Translation gives CASGLDSSYEQYF.

V and J are TRBV28 and TRBJ2-6, with TRBD1 identical over 7 bases. Germline V gives CDR1 MDHEN, CDR2 SYDVKM. V shed 5 bases and J 2 bases; nucleotides not matched to a gene: 6. The CDR3 covers 16 residues. For the CDR3, the DNA is TGTGCCAGCAGTCGACAGGGTTCTACTGGGGCCAACGTCCTGACTTTC. This sequence encodes CASSRQGSTGANVLTF. Together with reference TRBV28 and TRBJ2-6, the CDR3 gives the full variable domain: DVKVTQSSRYLVKRTGEKVFLECVQDMDHENMFWYRQDPGLGLRLIYFSYDVKMKEKGDIPEGYSVSREKKERFSLILESASTNQTSMYLCASSRQGSTGANVLTFGAGSRLTVL.

This clonotype appeared once. The chain combines TRBV15 with TRBJ2-7, with D perhaps TRBD1 (6 bases). Germline lookup yields CDR1 LNHNV and CDR2 YYDKDF (reference sequence). The CDR3 is 14 amino acids. V lost 5 bases, J lost 1 base, and 12 bases lay in between. The CDR3 DNA sequence: TGTGCCACCAGCTCAGAGGGGGTTTCCTACGAGCAGTACTTC. This gives the protein CATSSEGVSYEQYF.

This sequence joins TRBV2 and TRBJ2-7; D is perhaps TRBD1 or TRBD2 (7 bases each). There are 18 residues in the CDR3. V was clipped by 2 bases and J by 2 bases, with 22 bases between them. Germline loops: CDR1 SNHLY, CDR2 FYNNEI. CDR3 amino acids: CASSERGPLAEGTYEQYF. CDR3 coding DNA: TGTGCCAGCAGTGAAAGGGGGCCTCTAGCGGAGGGTACCTACGAGCAGTACTTC.

This clonotype was seen a handful of times. The DNA of the CDR3 is TGTGCCAGCAGCCTAATCCAGGGCTACACTGAAGCTTTCTTT. This sequence encodes CASSLIQGYTEAFF. The J gene is TRBJ1-1, the V gene TRBV2, with a weak D call TRBD1 (5 bases). The CDR3 is 14 residues long. CDR1 and CDR2 (germline): SNHLY, FYNNEI. Trimming removed 6 bases from V and 3 bases from J, with 14 bases in between. The full variable domain, with the rest looked up from reference TRBV2 and TRBJ1-1, is EPEVTQTPSHQVTQMGQEVILRCVPISNHLYFYWYRQILGQKVEFLVSFYNNEISEKSEIFDDQFSVERPDGSNFTLKIRSTKLEDSAMYFCASSLIQGYTEAFFGQGTRLTVV.

The rearrangement uses TRBV15 and TRBJ2-3, with D perhaps TRBD1 (6 bases). Germline CDR1 is LNHNV and CDR2 is YYDKDF (reference sequence). The CDR3 is 17 amino acids. Trimming took 0 bases from V and 5 from J, leaving 18 bases between them. The CDR3 loop is CATSRDARGSRGDTQYF. The CDR3 bases are TGTGCCACCAGCAGAGACGCCAGGGGATCTCGGGGAGATACGCAGTATTTT.

V usage is TRBV7-9 and J usage is TRBJ1-2; 9 bases map to TRBD1. V lost 4 bases, J lost 6 bases, and 6 bases stayed unmatched. Looked up from germline, CDR1 is SEHNR and CDR2 is FQNEAQ (reference sequence). This CDR3 is 14 amino acids long. The DNA of the CDR3 is TGTGCCAGCAGCTCCCCCGGGACAGGGAATGGCTACACCTTC. Amino acids: CASSSPGTGNGYTF.

This clonotype has a handful of counts. This chain uses TRBV21-1 with TRBJ2-7; TRBD1 is the table's D call, not checked against the DNA. TRBV21-1 is shown as a pseudogene. The length of the CDR3 is 18 residues. CDR3 DNA sequence: TGTGCCAGCAGTCAAACGGTCTCCCCCGGGACAGACTCCTACGAGCAGTACTTC. Its translation is CASSQTVSPGTDSYEQYF.

The sample holds a few counts of this clonotype. The chain links TRBV7-2 to TRBJ2-7; D gene unclear. V shed 3 bases and J shed 1 base, with 10 bases lying between them. This CDR3 contains 14 residues. Germline assignment: CDR1 SGHTA and CDR2 FQGNSA. This CDR3 reads CASSFPSTSYEQYF. DNA of the CDR3: TGTGCCAGCAGCTTTCCCTCCACTTCCTACGAGCAGTACTTC.

The CDR3 nucleotides read TGCAGTGCTCACTTAGAGACCCAGTACTTC. Its protein is CSAHLETQYF. V gene TRBV20-1 combines with J gene TRBJ2-5; D ambiguous. Germline V lookup: CDR1 DFQATT, CDR2 SNEGSKA (reference sequence). Trimming removed 5 bases from V and 4 bases from J, with 5 bases in between. The CDR3 consists of 10 residues.

This clonotype was counted only a few times. The V gene is TRBV6-4, the J gene TRBJ2-3; TRBD2 might be the D (5 bases). V was shortened by 5 bases and J by 4 bases, with 13 bases between the two germline ends. Germline V gives CDR1 MRHNA, CDR2 SNTAGT. The CDR3 contains 14 residues. Written as DNA, the CDR3 is TGTGCCAGCAGTCCCGGACTGTTTGCAGATACGCAGTATTTT. This codes for CASSPGLFADTQYF.

In this sample, this clonotype turned up many times. V gene TRBV6-4 combines with J gene TRBJ2-1; TRBD2 aligns across 15 bases. The junction had 14 bases not matched to a gene; V was cut back by 11 bases and J by 6 bases. There are 17 residues in the CDR3. Per the germline V gene, CDR1 is MRHNA and CDR2 is SNTAGT. This CDR3 reads CASRGLAGGRGGNEQFF. DNA of the CDR3: TGTGCCTCCCGGGGACTAGCGGGGGGCCGGGGCGGCAATGAGCAGTTCTTC.

This clonotype showed up many times. The chain uses TRBV12-3 or TRBV12-4 and TRBJ2-3; D ambiguous. V gave up 6 bases and J gave up 0 bases, with 16 bases separating them. CDR3 length: 16 amino acids. CDR3 in amino acids: CASSFLPGASTDTQYF. CDR3 in DNA: TGTGCCAGCAGCTTCCTTCCGGGTGCTAGCACAGATACGCAGTATTTT.

This clonotype has only a few counts. The chain recombines TRBV7-6 with TRBJ2-1; no firm D call. The V gene's germline CDR1 is SGHVS and CDR2 FNYEAQ. V lost 6 bases, J lost 5 bases, and 14 bases lay in between. The CDR3 consists of 14 residues. Here the CDR3 DNA reads TGTGCCAGCAGACCCGGACCTCTAAACAATGAGCAGTTCTTC. Protein product: CASRPGPLNNEQFF.